What follows is one T cell receptor beta chain and its context. No antigen is known for it. Only in-frame clones appear in the TCRdb table, and some are missing; sequencing was by immunoSEQ multiplex PCR. The sample consists of 13,000 to 15,000 clones, more than 65% of them appearing once. The sample originates from a study of vaccination effects on CD4 cells after COVID-19. Overall study context: Two-dose vaccination with either BNT162b2 or mRNA-1273 was given to the participants. Study-wide points: Within healthy vaccinees, only 1 of 255 vaccine-induced clones displayed cross-reactivity with common cold coronaviruses. The authors studied few convalescent patients and collected no early post-infection timepoints.

Before sequencing, viral peptide pools were used by the ViraFEST assay to expand antigen-specific CD4+ T cells. Following culture for around 9 days, CD4+ T cells were isolated. The vaccine recipients had no prior SARS-CoV-2 infection, with negative nucleocapsid antibodies. This material consisted of CD4+ T cells from PBMCs cultured with HCoV-229E spike peptides, taken before COVID-19 vaccination. This clonotype was sampled from a human donor who received a COVID-19 vaccine.

The CDR3 DNA is TGTGCCAGCAGCCACTCTGGAGACACCTACTCTGGAAACACCATATATTTT. The encoded protein is CASSHSGDTYSGNTIYF. V and J are TRBV6-2 or TRBV6-3 and TRBJ1-3; D gene uncertain. The CDR3 length is 17 residues. CDR1 MNHEY and CDR2 SVGEGT come from the germline V gene. V lost 6 bases to trimming and J lost 0 bases, with 18 bases between them.